This record looks at one T cell receptor (beta chain) sequence and its context. Its antigen remains unknown. Treatment indicated: 15 to 20 received Ad26.COV2.S at low or high dose, single or two shots; 5 received placebo; per-sample allocation not given. All samples were drawn on day 63, counting from the first vaccine or placebo injection. The data were obtained in a study of Ad26.COV2.S vaccination and SARS-CoV-2 variants. About the study: Once, or twice with 56 days between doses, Ad26.COV2.S was given intramuscularly. Findings and caveats of the study: Vaccine and placebo recipients had comparable breadth of non-spike TCRs.

The repertoire was sequenced with immunoSEQ multiplex PCR; TCRdb's copy has only in-frame clones and lacks some. The profile shows about 480,000 clones, 87% of them singletons. The CDR3 contains 16 residues. The ends lost 4 bases at V and 10 bases at J; junction bases unmatched: 14. Per germline, CDR1 LNHDA and CDR2 SQIVND (reference sequence). The sequencing used peripheral blood, collected in a trial of Ad26.COV2.S vaccine versus placebo. The chain couples TRBV19 to TRBJ2-1; 9 bases are shared with TRBD1. The TCR was taken from a person between 18 and 60 years old who received the Ad26.COV2.S COVID-19 vaccine or a placebo. The CDR3 bases are TGTGCCAGTAGTACGCTACAGGGGGCCGAATTGAGGGAGCAGTTCTTC. Protein: CASSTLQGAELREQFF.